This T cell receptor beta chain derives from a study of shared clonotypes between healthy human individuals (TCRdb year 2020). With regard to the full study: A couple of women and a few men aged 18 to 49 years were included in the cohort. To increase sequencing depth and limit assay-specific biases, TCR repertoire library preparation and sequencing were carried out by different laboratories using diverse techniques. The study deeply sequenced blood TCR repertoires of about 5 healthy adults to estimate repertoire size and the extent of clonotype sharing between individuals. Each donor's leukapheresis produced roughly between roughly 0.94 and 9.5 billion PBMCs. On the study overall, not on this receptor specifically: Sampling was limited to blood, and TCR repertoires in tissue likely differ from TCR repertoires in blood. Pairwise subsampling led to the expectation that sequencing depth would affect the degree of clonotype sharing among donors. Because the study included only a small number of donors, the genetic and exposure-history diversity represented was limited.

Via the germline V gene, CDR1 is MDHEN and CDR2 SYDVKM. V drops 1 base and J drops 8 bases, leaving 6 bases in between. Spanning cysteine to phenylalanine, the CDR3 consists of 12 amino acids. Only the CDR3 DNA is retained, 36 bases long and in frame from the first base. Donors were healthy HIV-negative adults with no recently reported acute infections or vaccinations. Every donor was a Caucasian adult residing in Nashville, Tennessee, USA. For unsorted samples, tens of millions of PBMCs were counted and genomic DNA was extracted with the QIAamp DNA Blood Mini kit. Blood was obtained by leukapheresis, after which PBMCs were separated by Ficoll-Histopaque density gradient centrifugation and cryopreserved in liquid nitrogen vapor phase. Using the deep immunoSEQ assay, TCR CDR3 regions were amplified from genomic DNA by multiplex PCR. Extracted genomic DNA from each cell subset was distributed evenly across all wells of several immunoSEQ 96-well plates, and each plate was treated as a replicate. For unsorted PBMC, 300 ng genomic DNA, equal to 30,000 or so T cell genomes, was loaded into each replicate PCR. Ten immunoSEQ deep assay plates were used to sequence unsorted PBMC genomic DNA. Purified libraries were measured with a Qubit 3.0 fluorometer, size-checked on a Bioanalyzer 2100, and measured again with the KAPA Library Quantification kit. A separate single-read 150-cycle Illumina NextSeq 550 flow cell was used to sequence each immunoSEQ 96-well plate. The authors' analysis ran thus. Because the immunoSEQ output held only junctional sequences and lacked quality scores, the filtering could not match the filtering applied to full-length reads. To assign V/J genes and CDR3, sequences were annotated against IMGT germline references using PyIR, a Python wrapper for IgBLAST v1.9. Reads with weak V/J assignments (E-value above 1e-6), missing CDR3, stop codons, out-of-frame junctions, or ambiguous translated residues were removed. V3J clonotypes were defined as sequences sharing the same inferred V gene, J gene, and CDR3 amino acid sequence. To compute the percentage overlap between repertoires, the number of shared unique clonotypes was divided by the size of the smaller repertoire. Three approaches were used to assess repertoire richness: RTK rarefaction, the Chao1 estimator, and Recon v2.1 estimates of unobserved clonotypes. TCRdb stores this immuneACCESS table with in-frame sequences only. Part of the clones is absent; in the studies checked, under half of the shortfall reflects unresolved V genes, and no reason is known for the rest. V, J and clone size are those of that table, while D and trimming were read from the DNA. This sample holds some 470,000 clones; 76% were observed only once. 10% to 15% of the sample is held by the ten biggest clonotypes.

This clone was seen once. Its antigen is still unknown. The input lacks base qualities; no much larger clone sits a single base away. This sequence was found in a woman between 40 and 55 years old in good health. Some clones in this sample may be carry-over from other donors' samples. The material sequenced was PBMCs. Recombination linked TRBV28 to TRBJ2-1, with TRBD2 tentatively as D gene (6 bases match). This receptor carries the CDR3 CASSLLADEQFF. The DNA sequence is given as TGTGCCAGCAGTTTATTAGCGGATGAGCAGTTCTTC.